This TCR beta chain was recovered during a study of blood T cell repertoires in COVID-19. Looking at the study overall: The cDNA or gDNA used as material had been derived from T cells, B-cell-depleted T cells, or PBMCs.

Clones were sequenced by immunoSEQ multiplex PCR, and TCRdb holds only the in-frame ones, with some missing. Among roughly 55,000 clones listed, about 78% were seen once. CDR3 size: 16 residues. The ends were cut back, 5 bases at V and 4 bases at J, with 20 bases in the middle. Germline V gene data show CDR1 as SGHNT and CDR2 as YENEEA. V and J are TRBV11-3 and TRBJ2-5; maybe TRBD2 (6 bases). This receptor was taken from a man at least 80 years old with acute or convalescent COVID-19. The sequencing input was peripheral blood. CDR3: CASSLMGRTMGETQYF. CDR3 DNA: TGTGCCAGCAGCCTAATGGGGAGGACAATGGGAGAGACCCAGTACTTC.